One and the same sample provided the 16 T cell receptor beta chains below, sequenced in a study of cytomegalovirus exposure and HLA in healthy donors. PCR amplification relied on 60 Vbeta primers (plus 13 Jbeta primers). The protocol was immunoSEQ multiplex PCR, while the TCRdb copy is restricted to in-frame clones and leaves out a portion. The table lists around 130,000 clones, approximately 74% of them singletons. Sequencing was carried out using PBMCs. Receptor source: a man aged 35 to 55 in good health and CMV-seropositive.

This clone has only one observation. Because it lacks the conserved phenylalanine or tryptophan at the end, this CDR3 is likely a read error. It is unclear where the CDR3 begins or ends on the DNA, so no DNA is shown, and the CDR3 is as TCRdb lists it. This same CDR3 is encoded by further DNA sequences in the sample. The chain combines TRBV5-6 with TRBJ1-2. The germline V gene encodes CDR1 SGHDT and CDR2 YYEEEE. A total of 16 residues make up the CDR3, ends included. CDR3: CASSFVRLGNQGGIGI.

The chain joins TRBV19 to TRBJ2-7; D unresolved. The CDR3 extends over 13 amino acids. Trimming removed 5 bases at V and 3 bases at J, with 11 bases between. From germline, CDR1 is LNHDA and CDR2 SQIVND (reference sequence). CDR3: CASSLRGNYEQYF. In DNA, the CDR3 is TGTGCCAGTAGTTTGAGAGGAAACTACGAGCAGTACTTC.

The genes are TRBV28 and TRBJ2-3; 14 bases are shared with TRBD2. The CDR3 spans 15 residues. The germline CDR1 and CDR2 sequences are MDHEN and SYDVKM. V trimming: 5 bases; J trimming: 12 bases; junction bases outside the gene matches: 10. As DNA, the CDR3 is TGTGCCAGCAGTGTCACCGGGACTAGCGGGGGTCTCCAGTATTTT. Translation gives CASSVTGTSGGLQYF.

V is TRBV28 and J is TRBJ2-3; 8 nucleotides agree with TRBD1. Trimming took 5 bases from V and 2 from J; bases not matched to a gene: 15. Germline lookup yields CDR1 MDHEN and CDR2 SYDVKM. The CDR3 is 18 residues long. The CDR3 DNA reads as TGTGCCAGCAGTCCCCGACAGGGGCGGCAAAATTACACAGATACGCAGTATTTT. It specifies CASSPRQGRQNYTDTQYF.

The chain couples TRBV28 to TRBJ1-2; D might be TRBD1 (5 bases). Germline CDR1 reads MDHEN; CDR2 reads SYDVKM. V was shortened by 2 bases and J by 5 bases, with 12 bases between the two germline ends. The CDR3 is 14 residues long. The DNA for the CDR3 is TGTGCCAGCAGTTTAATAGTACAGGCTTATGGCTACACCTTC. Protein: CASSLIVQAYGYTF.

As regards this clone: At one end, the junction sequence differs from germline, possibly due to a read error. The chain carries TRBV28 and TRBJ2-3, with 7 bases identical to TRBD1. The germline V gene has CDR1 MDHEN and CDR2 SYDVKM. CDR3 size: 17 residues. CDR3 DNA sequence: TGTACCAGCAGTTTGGTAACAGGGGCCTTCAGCACAGATACGCAGTATTTT. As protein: CTSSLVTGAFSTDTQYF.

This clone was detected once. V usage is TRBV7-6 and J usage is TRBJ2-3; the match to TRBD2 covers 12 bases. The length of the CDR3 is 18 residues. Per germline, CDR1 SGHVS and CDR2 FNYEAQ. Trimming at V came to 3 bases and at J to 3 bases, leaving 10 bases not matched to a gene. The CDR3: CASSFLLAGGAGTDTQYF. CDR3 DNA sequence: TGTGCCAGCAGCTTTTTACTAGCGGGGGGCGCCGGGACAGATACGCAGTATTTT.

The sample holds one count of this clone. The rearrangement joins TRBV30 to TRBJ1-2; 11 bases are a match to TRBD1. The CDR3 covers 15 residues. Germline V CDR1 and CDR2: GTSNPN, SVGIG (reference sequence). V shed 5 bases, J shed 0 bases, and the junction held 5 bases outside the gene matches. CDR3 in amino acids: CAWEDRGQANYGYTF. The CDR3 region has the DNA TGTGCCTGGGAGGACAGGGGGCAAGCTAACTATGGCTACACCTTC.

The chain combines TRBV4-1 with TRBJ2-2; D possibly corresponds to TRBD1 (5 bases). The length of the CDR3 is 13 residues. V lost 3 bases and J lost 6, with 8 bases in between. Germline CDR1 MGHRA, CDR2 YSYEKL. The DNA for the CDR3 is TGCGCCAGCAGCCACCCAGGGTCCGGGGAGCTGTTTTTT. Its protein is CASSHPGSGELFF.

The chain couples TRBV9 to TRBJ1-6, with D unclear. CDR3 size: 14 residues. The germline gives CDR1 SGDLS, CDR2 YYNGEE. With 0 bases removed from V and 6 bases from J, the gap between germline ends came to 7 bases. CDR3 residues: CASSVEQLNSPLHF. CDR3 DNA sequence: TGTGCCAGCAGCGTAGAACAGCTTAATTCACCCCTCCACTTT.

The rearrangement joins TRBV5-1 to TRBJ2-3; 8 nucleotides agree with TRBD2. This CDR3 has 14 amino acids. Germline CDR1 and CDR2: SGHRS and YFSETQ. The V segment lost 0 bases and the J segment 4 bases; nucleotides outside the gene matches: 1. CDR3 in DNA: TGCGCCAGCAGCTTGGGTAGCGGGGCAGATACGCAGTATTTT. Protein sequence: CASSLGSGADTQYF.

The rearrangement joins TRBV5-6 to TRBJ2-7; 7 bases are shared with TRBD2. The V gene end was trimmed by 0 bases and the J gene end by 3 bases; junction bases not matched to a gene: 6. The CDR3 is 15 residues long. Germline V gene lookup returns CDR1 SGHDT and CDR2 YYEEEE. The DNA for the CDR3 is TGTGCCAGCAGCTTGGGGGGAGGGCCTCTCTACGAGCAGTACTTC. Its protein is CASSLGGGPLYEQYF.

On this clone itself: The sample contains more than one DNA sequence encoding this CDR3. This CDR3 reads CASSLDPGSNQPQHF. The CDR3 DNA reads TGTGCCAGCAGCTTAGACCCGGGAAGCAATCAGCCCCAGCATTTT. This chain joins TRBV7-9 and TRBJ1-5, with no clear D. This CDR3 has 15 residues. Germline assignment: CDR1 SEHNR and CDR2 FQNEAQ (reference sequence). V was pared by 1 base and J by 1 base, with 8 bases between.

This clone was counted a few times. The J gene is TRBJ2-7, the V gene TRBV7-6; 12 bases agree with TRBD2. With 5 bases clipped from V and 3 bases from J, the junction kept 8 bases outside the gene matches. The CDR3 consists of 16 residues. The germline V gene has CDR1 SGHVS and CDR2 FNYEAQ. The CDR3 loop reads CASSQRTSGIGYEQYF. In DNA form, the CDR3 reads TGTGCCAGCAGCCAGCGGACTAGCGGGATCGGCTACGAGCAGTACTTC. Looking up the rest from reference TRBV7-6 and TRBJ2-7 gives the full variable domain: GAGVSQSPRYKVTKRGQDVALRCDPISGHVSLYWYRQALGQGPEFLTYFNYEAQQDKSGLPNDRFSAERPEGSISTLTIQRTEQRDSAMYRCASSQRTSGIGYEQYFGPGTRLTVT.

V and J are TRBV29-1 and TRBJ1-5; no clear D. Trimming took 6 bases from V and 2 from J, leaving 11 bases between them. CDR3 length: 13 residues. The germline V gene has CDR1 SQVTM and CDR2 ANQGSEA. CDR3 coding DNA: TGCAGCGTAGCTACAGACGGCAATCAGCCCCAGCATTTT. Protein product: CSVATDGNQPQHF. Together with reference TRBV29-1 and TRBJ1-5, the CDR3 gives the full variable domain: SAVISQKPSRDICQRGTSLTIQCQVDSQVTMMFWYRQQPGQSLTLIATANQGSEATYESGFVIDKFPISRPNLTFSTLTVSNMSPEDSSIYLCSVATDGNQPQHFGDGTRLSIL.

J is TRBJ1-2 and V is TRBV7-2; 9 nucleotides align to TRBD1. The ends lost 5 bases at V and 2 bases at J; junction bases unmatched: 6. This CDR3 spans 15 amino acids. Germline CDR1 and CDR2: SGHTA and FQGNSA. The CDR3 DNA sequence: TGTGCCAGCAGCACCCGCGGGACAGGGAACTATGGCTACACCTTC. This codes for CASSTRGTGNYGYTF. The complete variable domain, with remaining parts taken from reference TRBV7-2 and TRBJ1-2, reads GAGVSQSPSNKVTEKGKDVELRCDPISGHTALYWYRQSLGQGLEFLIYFQGNSAPDKSGLPSDRFSAERTGGSVSTLTIQRTQQEDSAVYLCASSTRGTGNYGYTFGSGTRLTVV.